One sample yielded the 20 T cell receptor beta chains listed below, sequenced in a study of molecular identifiers for immune sequencing clone quantification listed by TCRdb under 2018. The library was obtained by PCR. TCRdb names Illumina HiSeq 4000 as the instrument used. The public reads were quality trimmed at Q25 with fastp and then assembled into clones with MiXCR by TCRdb, keeping productive beta chains. Each entry merges the rows of one CDR3 protein and shows their most common DNA and genes. The sample table holds about 640,000 distinct CDR3 sequences, of which 15% to 20% were seen once. About 0.9% of the sample is held by the ten biggest clonotypes. The material sequenced was naive CD8+ T cells from blood, with Jurkat cell RNA spiked in. The sample's cell subset or site label, decoded: FACS-sorted CD8+CD4-CCR7+CD45RA+ naive T cells. Receptor source: a human donor in good health. Some libraries in this study had Jurkat cell RNA spiked in.

Notes on this clonotype: A much bigger clone sits one base away, suggesting this may be a read error. The CDR3 protein is CARSFTGNEQFF. CDR3 DNA: TGTGCCAGGAGCTTTACCGGCAATGAGCAGTTCTTC. The chain carries TRBV5-6 and TRBJ2-1; D is unclear. Germline lookup yields CDR1 SGHDT and CDR2 YYEEEE. The CDR3 spans 12 residues.

The rearrangement joins TRBV12-3 or TRBV12-4 to TRBJ1-2; D is ambiguous. With 11 bases removed from V and 6 bases from J, the gap between germline ends came to 16 bases. The CDR3 loop spans 12 amino acids. Written as DNA, the CDR3 is TGTGCCGACTACGGGATCGGAGATGGCTACACCTTC. Amino acids: CADYGIGDGYTF.

Many counts were recorded for this clonotype. The chain employs TRBV6-2 or TRBV6-3 and TRBJ2-7; D gene uncertain. Trimming left V 0 bases short and J 2 bases short, with 8 bases between. Germline V CDR1 and CDR2: MNHEY, SVGEGT. The CDR3 is made up of 14 amino acids. CDR3 in amino acids: CASSYSDPAYEQYF. DNA for the CDR3: TGTGCCAGCAGTTACTCGGACCCAGCCTACGAGCAGTACTTC.

This clonotype was seen many times. V gene TRBV11-2 combines with J gene TRBJ2-7; TRBD2 is a possible D gene (5 bases). The V gene lost 5 bases and the J gene lost 3 bases, with 11 bases spanning the gap. The germline V gene has CDR1 SGHAT and CDR2 FQNNGV. This CDR3 is built from 13 residues. In DNA, the CDR3 is TGTGCCAGCAGCCCGGGGATTGGCTACGAGCAGTACTTC. Its protein product is CASSPGIGYEQYF.

This clonotype came up many times. The genes are TRBV6-2 or TRBV6-3 and TRBJ2-1; D is possibly TRBD1 or TRBD2 (5 bases each). Germline CDR1 MNHEY, CDR2 SVGEGT. V was pared by 4 bases and J by 15 bases, with 16 bases between. CDR3 size: 12 residues. Here the CDR3 reads CASSSRDVRTFF. For the CDR3, the DNA is TGTGCCAGCAGTTCCAGGGACGTGCGGACGTTCTTC.

The gene calls are TRBV11-3 and TRBJ2-1; D is perhaps TRBD2 (6 bases). Germline V gives CDR1 SGHNT, CDR2 YENEEA. Trimming took off 1 base at V and 3 bases at J, with 19 bases between the two ends. The CDR3 totals 18 residues. In DNA, the CDR3 is TGTGCCAGCAGCTTAGGCGCGGGGTGGGACGACCACTACAATGAGCAGTTCTTC. The encoded protein is CASSLGAGWDDHYNEQFF.

This clonotype was counted many times. The chain employs TRBV2 and TRBJ1-4, with D hard to call. Germline CDR1 reads SNHLY; CDR2 reads FYNNEI. CDR3 length: 12 amino acids. Trimming left V 7 bases short and J 5 bases short, with 8 bases between. The CDR3 loop is CASKGENEKLFF. The CDR3 nucleotides read TGTGCCAGCAAGGGTGAGAATGAAAAACTGTTTTTT.

The table lists this clonotype with a few counts. The genes are TRBV7-9 and TRBJ2-5; a weak D match, TRBD2 (5 bases). This CDR3 is 14 amino acids long. Trimming left V 5 bases short and J 4 bases short, with 14 bases between. Looked up from germline, CDR1 is SEHNR and CDR2 is FQNEAQ (reference sequence). The CDR3 DNA sequence: TGTGCCAGCAGCCACGGGGTAGCAGCAGAGACCCAGTACTTC. It codes for CASSHGVAAETQYF.

The chain carries TRBV6-5 and TRBJ1-1, with D maybe TRBD1 (5 bases). This CDR3 contains 14 residues. V lost 6 bases and J 1 base, leaving 12 bases between the germline ends. CDR1 and CDR2 (germline): MNHEY, SVGAGI. The CDR3: CASSYEDTNTEAFF. In nucleotides, the CDR3 is TGTGCCAGCAGCTACGAGGACACGAACACTGAAGCTTTCTTT.

This clonotype appeared many times. This chain uses TRBV29-1 with TRBJ2-2; D uncertain. V dropped 2 bases and J dropped 0 bases, with 10 bases sitting between them. This CDR3 has 15 residues. Looked up from germline, CDR1 is SQVTM and CDR2 is ANQGSEA. The CDR3 nucleotides read TGCAGCGTTGAAAGCCAGTCCGCGAACACCGGGGAGCTGTTTTTT. Its protein is CSVESQSANTGELFF.

This clonotype was counted at least ten times. CDR3 nucleotides: TGCGCCAGCAGCTTGGGAGGGTACAACGAGCAGTACTTC. Protein sequence: CASSLGGYNEQYF. The chain recombines TRBV5-1 with TRBJ2-7; possible D gene TRBD2, 5 bases. This CDR3 has 13 amino acids. Trimming pared 0 bases from V and 5 bases from J, leaving 9 bases between. Germline CDR1 is SGHRS and CDR2 is YFSETQ.

In the case of this clonotype: One junction end does not reproduce the germline sequence, and a read error may be involved. This chain connects TRBV5-1 to TRBJ2-1; 10 bases map to TRBD1. Germline V lookup: CDR1 SGHRS, CDR2 YFSETQ. The CDR3 runs to 16 residues. This CDR3 is CASSWTPGQGYNERSF. The CDR3 DNA sequence: TGCGCCAGCAGCTGGACTCCGGGACAGGGGTACAATGAGCGGTCCTTC. Together with reference TRBV5-1 and TRBJ2-1, the CDR3 gives the full variable domain: KAGVTQTPRYLIKTRGQQVTLSCSPISGHRSVSWYQQTPGQGLQFLFEYFSETQRNKGNFPGRFSGRQFSNSRSEMNVSTLELGDSALYLCASSWTPGQGYNERSFGPGTRLTVL.

Concerning this clonotype itself: A much more abundant neighbour one base away suggests this may be a read error. The chain employs TRBV9 and TRBJ2-5, with D perhaps given as TRBD1 or TRBD2 (5 bases each). V lost 5 bases, J lost 5 bases, and 19 bases lay in between. The CDR3 consists of 15 residues. The germline V gene has CDR1 SGDLS and CDR2 YYNGEE. The CDR3 sequence is CASSLEGPNRETQYF. In DNA, the CDR3 is TGTGCCAGCAGTTTAGAGGGACCGAATAGGGAGACCCAGTACTTC.

Of note for this clonotype: A read error may explain this, as a much larger clone is one base away. The V call is TRBV10-3, the J call TRBJ1-5; D possibly corresponds to TRBD1 (6 bases). CDR1 is ENHRY, CDR2 SYGVKD, per germline. The CDR3 runs to 16 residues. Trimming stripped 11 bases from V and 0 bases from J, with 20 bases between. The CDR3 DNA is TGTGCCGTTTCGCCACAGGGCCCTTATAGCAATCAGCCCCAGCATTTT. This translates into CAVSPQGPYSNQPQHF.

This clonotype was counted many times. The chain links TRBV7-8 to TRBJ2-1; maybe TRBD1 (6 bases). The CDR3 is made up of 13 amino acids. Trimming shortened V by 5 bases and J by 8 bases, and 13 bases separated the two germline ends. The germline CDR1 and CDR2 sequences are SGHVS and FQNEAQ. The CDR3 DNA reads TGTGCCAGCAGCCAACAGGGCATCCATGAGCAGTTCTTC. The encoded protein is CASSQQGIHEQFF.

This clonotype was seen more than once but under ten times. The chain carries TRBV28 and TRBJ2-4; 11 bases line up with TRBD2. Germline trimming cut 5 bases from V and 8 bases from J; bases unmatched to any gene: 20. Germline CDR1 is MDHEN and CDR2 is SYDVKM. The CDR3 extends over 19 amino acids. The chain's CDR3 is CASSVQGAWGVAGGDIQYF. CDR3 coding DNA: TGTGCCAGCAGTGTGCAGGGGGCTTGGGGGGTAGCGGGAGGGGACATTCAGTACTTC.

The V gene is TRBV6-2 or TRBV6-3, the J gene TRBJ2-3; the match to TRBD2 covers 7 bases. Germline V gives CDR1 MNHEY, CDR2 SVGEGT. The CDR3 is 16 residues long. The junction had 16 bases not matched to a gene; V was cut back by 6 bases and J by 7 bases. The DNA for the CDR3 is TGTGCCAGCAGCCCCAGACTAGCTGGTTTAGAATATACGCAGTATTTT. It yields the protein CASSPRLAGLEYTQYF.

This clonotype was recorded once. The CDR3 reads CASSLAGLLCEQYF. The DNA for the CDR3 is TGTGCCAGCAGCTTAGCGGGACTCCTATGCGAGCAGTACTTC. The V gene is TRBV7-8, the J gene TRBJ2-7; possible D gene TRBD2, 6 bases. The germline CDR1 and CDR2 sequences are SGHVS and FQNEAQ. The ends were cut back, 0 bases at V and 6 bases at J, with 12 bases in the middle. This CDR3 is built from 14 residues.

This clonotype has only a few counts. The chain uses TRBV13 and TRBJ2-1; D ambiguous. The germline CDR1 and CDR2 sequences are PRHDT and FYEKMQ (reference sequence). This CDR3 region has 13 residues. V was clipped by 5 bases and J by 2 bases, with 7 bases between them. CDR3 DNA sequence: TGTGCCAGCAGCCACACTGCCTACAATGAGCAGTTCTTC. Amino acid sequence: CASSHTAYNEQFF.

The chain employs TRBV27 and TRBJ2-5, with 13 bases that match TRBD2. The CDR3 is 21 amino acids. V trimming: 3 bases; J trimming: 7 bases; junction bases outside the gene matches: 23. CDR1 MNHEY and CDR2 SMNVEV come from the germline V gene (reference sequence). The CDR3 DNA reads as TGTGCCAGCAGTTTCGACTCGGGACTAGCGGGACCCGCTTGGTGTAGGGGGACCCAGTACTTC. Translated: CASSFDSGLAGPAWCRGTQYF.